This T cell receptor (beta chain) comes out of a study of T-cell memory formation after mild COVID-19. Study-level findings and limits: Confirmation was lacking for SARS-CoV-2 specificity of second-wave clones that peaked on day 37.

This clonotype was counted only a few times. No antigen is known for it. With V trimmed by 5 bases and J by 0 bases, 10 bases remained unmatched. The CDR3 contains 16 residues. CDR1 and CDR2 from the germline V gene are SNHLY and FYNNEI. A single record per CDR3 protein comes from TCRdb applying MiXCR to the 5' RACE reads. The sample yields about 430,000 distinct CDR3 sequences, around 24% seen once. The receptor comes from an adult woman who had mild COVID-19 (a few samples of this study predate the infection). Cell type and time point are not known. Sequencing input: PBMCs or a T cell subset sorted from them (not recorded which). The rearrangement uses TRBV2 and TRBJ2-7; the match to TRBD1 covers 7 bases. CDR3 coding DNA: TGTGCCAGCAGTCGTGAGTGGGCAGGGGGCTCCTACGAGCAGTACTTC. It translates to CASSREWAGGSYEQYF.